This is a list of T cell receptor beta chains from one sample in a study of blood T cell repertoires in COVID-19. Measured with immunoSEQ multiplex PCR; TCRdb has only the in-frame clones, and not every one. The repertoire holds 350,000 to 450,000 clones, with over 75% as singletons. The sequenced sample consisted of PBMCs or T cells enriched from blood (not recorded which). Receptors originate from a man aged 30 to 39 who had recovered from COVID-19. Both conserved end residues are part of each CDR3. The D gene is left open where the match is weak. Some rows have no size entry. The others give once, few or many, or a class for an expanded clone.

d_call	v_call	clone_size	j_call	cdr3_nt	cdr3_aa
TRBD2	TRBV4-1	.	TRBJ2-1	TGCGCCAGCAGCCGCGGGAGAGGGTCCTACAATGAGCAGTTCTTC	CASSRGRGSYNEQFF
TRBD1	TRBV30	.	TRBJ2-7	TGTGCCTGGAGTGGTAGGACAGGGGGCGAGCAGTACTTC	CAWSGRTGGEQYF
.	TRBV30	.	TRBJ1-2	TGTGCCTGGGATACAGGTTATCCTAACTATGGCTACACCTTC	CAWDTGYPNYGYTF
TRBD2	TRBV29-1	once	TRBJ2-7	TGCAGCGTTGCCGGATTAGCGGGAGGGAGGGCCTACGAGCAGTACTTC	CSVAGLAGGRAYEQYF
TRBD1	TRBV7-9	.	TRBJ1-2	TGTGCCAGCAGCGTACAGGGGATAAACTATGGCTACACCTTC	CASSVQGINYGYTF
.	TRBV28	.	TRBJ1-2	TGTGCCAGCAGTTTCTCAGGGGCCGGGTGGGGCTACACCTTC	CASSFSGAGWGYTF
.	TRBV30	.	TRBJ2-3	TGTGCCTGGAGTAGGGAATGGAGGGTAAAAACAGATACGCAGTATTTT	CAWSREWRVKTDTQYF
.	TRBV5-1	.	TRBJ1-1	TGCGCCAGCAGCTTGGCCGTTCAGGGTTATACTGAAGCTTTCTTT	CASSLAVQGYTEAFF
.	TRBV30	.	TRBJ1-3	TGTGCCTGGAGTGTAAATCTCTCTGGAAACACCATATATTTT	CAWSVNLSGNTIYF
TRBD2	TRBV5-4	.	TRBJ2-7	TGTGCCAGCAGCTTTAGCGGGAGACTCTACGAGCAGTACTTC	CASSFSGRLYEQYF
.	TRBV18	.	TRBJ1-5	TGTGCCAGCTCACCAAATGAACATAGCAATCAGCCCCAGCATTTT	CASSPNEHSNQPQHF
TRBD1	TRBV18	.	TRBJ2-1	TGTGCCAGCTCACAAAGACAGGGGGTGAGCTCCTACAATGAGCAGTTCTTC	CASSQRQGVSSYNEQFF
TRBD2	TRBV18	.	TRBJ2-7	TGTGCCAGCTCCACTAGCGGGGGCTCCTACGAGCAGTACTTC	CASSTSGGSYEQYF
.	TRBV27	.	TRBJ2-7	TGTGCCAGCAGTTTACGAGGTGTCGGGGACGAGCAGTACTTC	CASSLRGVGDEQYF
.	TRBV2	few	TRBJ1-2	TGTGCCAGCAGTGAAAACCTGGGGGCCCCTAACTATGGCTACACCTTC	CASSENLGAPNYGYTF
.	TRBV9	.	TRBJ2-1	TGTGCCAGCAGCGTGGTCTTCGGAGGTGAGCAGTTCTTC	CASSVVFGGEQFF
.	TRBV7-9	once	TRBJ2-5	TGTGCCAGCAGCTTTGAAACCAGGGAGACCCAGTACTTC	CASSFETRETQYF
.	TRBV7-2	.	TRBJ2-3	TGTGCCAGCAGCTTAAAACTAGTTGGCACAGATACGCAGTATTTT	CASSLKLVGTDTQYF
.	TRBV27	once	TRBJ1-1	TGTGCCAGCAGTTTTTCGGGGGGCACTGAAGCTTTCTTT	CASSFSGGTEAFF
TRBD1	TRBV19	.	TRBJ1-5	TGTGCCACTAGTCCCTATACAGGGGGCGGACAGCCCCAGCATTTT	CATSPYTGGGQPQHF
.	TRBV7-6	.	TRBJ1-1	TGTGCCAGCAGCCCCGGAGGCCCGGGAGCTTTCTTT	CASSPGGPGAFF
.	TRBV27	.	TRBJ1-2	TGTGCCAGCAGTTACGGCGCGGACTATGGCTACACCTTC	CASSYGADYGYTF
.	TRBV5-4	.	TRBJ2-1	TGTGCCAGCAGCGGGCGGGAAGGCAATGAGCAGTTCTTC	CASSGREGNEQFF
.	TRBV6-1	.	TRBJ2-7	TGTGCCAGCAGTGAAGCGATCCTAGCCTACGAGCAGTACTTC	CASSEAILAYEQYF
TRBD1	TRBV7-8	few	TRBJ1-3	TGTGCCAGCAGCTTAGGGACAGGGGGCTACTCTGGAAACACCATATATTTT	CASSLGTGGYSGNTIYF
.	TRBV2	few	TRBJ1-4	TGTGCCAGCAGCGCATCAGGGGAAGAAAAACTGTTTTTT	CASSASGEEKLFF
.	TRBV4-1	.	TRBJ2-2	TGCGCCAGCAGCCAAGATAAGGGACGGGACACCAACACCGGGGAGCTGTTTTTT	CASSQDKGRDTNTGELFF
TRBD2	TRBV4-1	once	TRBJ2-1	TGCGCCAGCAGCCCCTTCGGGCTAGCGGGAGCCTTTGAGCAGTTCTTC	CASSPFGLAGAFEQFF
TRBD1	TRBV30	few	TRBJ2-7	TGTGCCTGGAGTACCTATCGGACAGGTGGTCTCGAGCAGTACTTC	CAWSTYRTGGLEQYF
TRBD2	TRBV3-1/TRBV3-2	.	TRBJ2-3	TGTGCCAGCAGCCCTTGGACTAGCGGGACCGGCACAGATACGCAGTATTTT	CASSPWTSGTGTDTQYF
.	TRBV15	.	TRBJ2-3	TGTGCCACCAGCACCCGGGTCCCCAAGGCAGATACGCAGTATTTT	CATSTRVPKADTQYF
.	TRBV4-2	once	TRBJ2-3	TGTGCCAGCAGCCGTACGGGAATGTCAGATACGCAGTATTTT	CASSRTGMSDTQYF
TRBD2	TRBV28	.	TRBJ2-1	TGTGCCAGCAGTTTGCCTAGCGGAAACAATGAGCAGTTCTTC	CASSLPSGNNEQFF
.	TRBV15	.	TRBJ2-5	TGTGCCACCAGCAGAGATCGGGGGACGACGGAGACCCAGTACTTC	CATSRDRGTTETQYF
TRBD1	TRBV28	few	TRBJ1-5	TGTGCCAGCACCGGGACAGGCACCAATCAGCCCCAGCATTTT	CASTGTGTNQPQHF
.	TRBV27	.	TRBJ1-6	TGTGCCAGCAGTACCCAACCAAATCGAGGTTCACCCCTCCACTTT	CASSTQPNRGSPLHF
.	TRBV27	.	TRBJ1-3	TGTGCCAGCAGGAGTTCCTCTGGAAACACCATATATTTT	CASRSSSGNTIYF
.	TRBV7-9	.	TRBJ2-7	TGTGCCAGCAGCTTATCGGGGGGCCACCTTTCCTACGAGCAGTACTTC	CASSLSGGHLSYEQYF
TRBD1	TRBV6-1	.	TRBJ2-7	TGTGCCAGCAGTGAAGCGAGAGGGGGCGGCTACGAGCAGTACTTC	CASSEARGGGYEQYF
.	TRBV28	once	TRBJ1-6	TGTGCCAGCAGTCTAGCGAGCTCCTATAATTCACCCCTCCACTTT	CASSLASSYNSPLHF
TRBD1	TRBV18	.	TRBJ2-5	TGTGCCAGCTCACACCGGGACAGGGGGCGAGAGACCCAGTACTTC	CASSHRDRGRETQYF
.	TRBV27	.	TRBJ1-2	TGTGCCAGGGGCTACGGCAGTTCAGATGGCTACACCTTC	CARGYGSSDGYTF
.	TRBV30	.	TRBJ2-1	TGTGCCTGGAGTTCAGGACAACCCTACAATGAGCAGTTCTTC	CAWSSGQPYNEQFF
.	TRBV18	.	TRBJ2-7	TGTGCCAGCTCACGGGGGGACCCAACCTACGAGCAGTACTTC	CASSRGDPTYEQYF
.	TRBV2	.	TRBJ1-1	TGTGCCAGCAGTGGGCAGTACACTGAAGCTTTCTTT	CASSGQYTEAFF
.	TRBV11-2	.	TRBJ2-1	TGTGCCAGCAGCTTAGGATACTTTGGGGCCGAGCAGTTCTTC	CASSLGYFGAEQFF
TRBD2	TRBV10-3	.	TRBJ2-2	TGTGCCATCAGTGAAACTAGCGGGGGCACCGGGGAGCTGTTTTTT	CAISETSGGTGELFF
.	TRBV18	.	TRBJ1-3	TGTGCCAGCTCCCCAGGGGACAATCATGGAAACACCATATATTTT	CASSPGDNHGNTIYF
TRBD1	TRBV28	.	TRBJ1-1	TGTGCCAGCAGTCCTCGGACAGGGGGCTCCAAAGGCGCTTTCTTT	CASSPRTGGSKGAFF
.	TRBV5-1	.	TRBJ2-6	TGCGCCAGCAGCCCGGGGGATTCTGGGGCCAACGTCCTGACTTTC	CASSPGDSGANVLTF
.	TRBV30	.	TRBJ2-2	TGTGCCTTTCGGGACTGGGACACCGGGGAGCTGTTTTTT	CAFRDWDTGELFF
.	TRBV25-1	.	TRBJ2-3	TGTGCCAGCAGTCCTGGTGGGGGGTTGACAGATACGCAGTATTTT	CASSPGGGLTDTQYF
TRBD2	TRBV5-5	.	TRBJ2-7	TGTGCCAGCAGCTCCACGAGAGGCAGTTCCGGGACTAGCTATTACGAGCAGTACTTC	CASSSTRGSSGTSYYEQYF
.	TRBV7-8	.	TRBJ2-3	TGTGCCAGCAGCTTCGCGTCTAACACAGATACGCAGTATTTT	CASSFASNTDTQYF
.	TRBV28	.	TRBJ2-3	TGTGCCAGCAGTTTATTGGAAAGCGGGACAGATACGCAGTATTTT	CASSLLESGTDTQYF
.	TRBV28	.	TRBJ2-1	TGTGCCACAAAAGGGGTCACTACGGGCGAGCAGTTCTTC	CATKGVTTGEQFF
TRBD1	TRBV28	.	TRBJ1-5	TGTGCCAGCAGTACCGCCGGGACAGGTAATCAGCCCCAGCATTTT	CASSTAGTGNQPQHF
.	TRBV29-1	few	TRBJ1-1	TGCAGCGTTGAAGATCTTTGGGGCAGAAACACTGAAGCTTTCTTT	CSVEDLWGRNTEAFF
.	TRBV6-5	.	TRBJ2-7	TGTGCCAGCAGTTACCTACCATCAATGGAGCAGTACTTC	CASSYLPSMEQYF